These 9 T cell receptor beta chains originate from one sample sequenced in a study of blood T cell repertoires in COVID-19. Assay: immunoSEQ multiplex PCR; the TCRdb copy retains only in-frame clones and omits some. Of over 200,000 clones in the sample, roughly 80% were seen once. The specimen sequenced was peripheral blood. Receptors were obtained from a human donor in a cohort sampled during active COVID-19.

This clone was recorded at least ten times. The rearrangement uses TRBV6-5 and TRBJ1-5; D is uncertain. The CDR3 length is 13 residues. Trimming removed 2 bases from V and 4 bases from J, with 6 bases in between. Germline V gene sequence: CDR1 MNHEY, CDR2 SVGAGI. The CDR3 nucleotides are TGTGCCAGCAGTTACGAGGTGAATCAGCCCCAGCATTTT. This sequence encodes CASSYEVNQPQHF.

The CDR3 is CASSQDQGTSAYNEQFF. As DNA, the CDR3 is TGTGCCAGCAGCCAAGATCAGGGGACTAGCGCATACAATGAGCAGTTCTTC. The chain recombines TRBV4-2 with TRBJ2-1; 10 positions agree with TRBD2. From germline, CDR1 is LGHNA and CDR2 YNFKEQ. The junction had 6 bases not matched to a gene; V was cut back by 0 bases and J by 4 bases. This CDR3 has 17 residues.

The genes are TRBV9 and TRBJ2-4, with D maybe TRBD1 (6 bases). The germline V gene has CDR1 SGDLS and CDR2 YYNGEE. This CDR3 comprises 15 residues. V was pared by 2 bases and J by 7 bases, with 16 bases between. This CDR3 reads CASSVAGALRNIQYF. The CDR3 DNA is TGTGCCAGCAGCGTTGCAGGGGCCCTTAGGAACATTCAGTACTTC.

This clone has just a few counts. V usage is TRBV4-3 and J usage is TRBJ1-1; D gene unclear. Germline lookup yields CDR1 LGHNA and CDR2 YSLEER. There are 16 residues in the CDR3. The V and J ends lost 5 bases and 3 bases respectively, with 19 bases between them. The CDR3 region is CASSWRMGRRDTEAFF. The CDR3 DNA follows: TGCGCCAGCAGCTGGAGGATGGGCAGGCGGGACACTGAAGCTTTCTTT.

V gene TRBV6-2 or TRBV6-3 combines with J gene TRBJ2-7; TRBD2 agrees at 10 bases. Germline V lookup: CDR1 MNHEY, CDR2 SVGEGT. The CDR3 contains 14 residues. After removal of 6 bases from V and 6 bases from J, the junction contained 8 bases not matched to a gene. CDR3 protein: CASSPSGGWSEQYF. CDR3 bases: TGTGCCAGCAGCCCTAGCGGGGGCTGGAGCGAGCAGTACTTC.

V and J are TRBV4-1 and TRBJ2-1; 10 bases fit TRBD2. The length of the CDR3 is 15 residues. Trimming removed 0 bases from V and 10 bases from J; junction bases left unmatched: 6. The germline CDR1 and CDR2 sequences are MGHRA and YSYEKL. For the CDR3, the DNA is TGCGCCAGCAGCCAAGAGTCCAGCGGGAGGGAGGAGCAGTTCTTC. Protein product: CASSQESSGREEQFF.

The rearrangement joins TRBV5-1 to TRBJ2-7, with D possibly matching TRBD2 (7 bases). The CDR3 has 15 residues. Germline V gene sequence: CDR1 SGHRS, CDR2 YFSETQ. Between the trimmed V and J ends, which lost 0 bases and 5 bases, there was a span of 15 bases. In DNA, the CDR3 is TGCGCCAGCAGCTTGGGCGGGGGCATCGGAAACGAGCAGTACTTC. Protein product: CASSLGGGIGNEQYF.

V and J are TRBV19 and TRBJ2-3; 7 bases are a match to TRBD2. Looked up from germline, CDR1 is LNHDA and CDR2 is SQIVND (reference sequence). This CDR3 comprises 13 residues. Unmatched junction bases numbered 5, after V lost 8 bases and J lost 3 bases. The chain's CDR3 is CASGTGRTDTQYF. In DNA, the CDR3 is TGTGCCAGTGGGACCGGGAGGACAGATACGCAGTATTTT.

The CDR3 spells CASSQLSQETQYF. The CDR3 DNA reads as TGCGCCAGCAGCCAACTATCACAAGAGACCCAGTACTTC. The chain is built from TRBV4-1 and TRBJ2-5; D is uncertain. Germline V gives CDR1 MGHRA, CDR2 YSYEKL. Between the trimmed V and J ends, which lost 2 bases and 2 bases, there was a span of 6 bases. This CDR3 is built from 13 residues.